In this sample, the clone carrying this TCR beta chain turned up a few times. The antigen remains unidentified. The ends were cut back, 8 bases at V and 3 bases at J, with 16 bases in the middle. Looked up from germline, CDR1 is MNHNS and CDR2 is SASEGT. The CDR3 spans 14 residues. Treatment here: roughly ten-day PBMC culture with coronavirus spike peptide pools or control peptides (ViraFEST assay). The data stem from a study of vaccination and CD4 T cells after COVID-19. Cultured CD4+ T-cell DNA underwent Oncomine TCR Beta short-read sequencing. MiXCR, applied by TCRdb to the PCR reads, yields one record per CDR3 protein. The profile shows 11,000 to 15,000 distinct CDR3 sequences, around 55% of them singletons.

The TCR originated in a human donor who had recovered from COVID-19. This chain links TRBV6-1 with TRBJ1-2; D is ambiguous. Source: CD4+ T cells from blood, cultured in vitro, taken before SARS-CoV-2 vaccination. The CDR3 DNA is TGTGCCAGCCTTAGGAGGGCGGTCGACTATGGCTACACCTTC. This translates into CASLRRAVDYGYTF.